This TCR beta chain stems from a study of T cell changes during pregnancy in multiple sclerosis. There are 13 residues in the CDR3. Germline loops: CDR1 WSHSY, CDR2 SAAADI. Trimming took 8 bases from V and 4 from J, leaving 14 bases between them. Sequencing was performed with immunoSEQ multiplex PCR; in TCRdb, only in-frame clones are kept and a portion is missing. The data contain approximately 69,000 clones, roughly 94% of them singletons. The source was peripheral blood, collected in the third trimester of pregnancy. This TCR was sampled from a female donor with multiple sclerosis, enrolled in a pregnancy study. This chain joins TRBV10-2 and TRBJ1-2, with D maybe TRBD1 (5 bases). CDR3 amino acids: CASSYRHFYGYTF. The DNA for the CDR3 is TGCGCCAGCTCCTACAGGCATTTCTATGGCTACACCTTC.